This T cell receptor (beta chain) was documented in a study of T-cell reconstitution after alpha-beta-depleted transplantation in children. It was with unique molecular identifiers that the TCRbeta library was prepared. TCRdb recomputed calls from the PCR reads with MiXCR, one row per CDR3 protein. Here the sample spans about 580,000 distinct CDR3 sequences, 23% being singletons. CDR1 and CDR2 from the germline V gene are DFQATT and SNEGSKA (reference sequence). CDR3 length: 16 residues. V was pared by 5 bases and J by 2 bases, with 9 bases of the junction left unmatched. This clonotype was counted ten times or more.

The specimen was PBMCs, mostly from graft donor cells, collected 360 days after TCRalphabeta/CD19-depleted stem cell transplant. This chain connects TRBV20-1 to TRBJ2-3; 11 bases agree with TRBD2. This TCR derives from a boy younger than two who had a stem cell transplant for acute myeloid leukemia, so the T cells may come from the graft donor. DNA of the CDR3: TGCAGTGCTCCACGACTAGCGGGGATCTTCACAGATACGCAGTATTTT. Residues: CSAPRLAGIFTDTQYF.